This entry is about one T cell receptor (beta chain). The antigen is not known. The CDR3 consists of 16 residues. The V gene end was trimmed by 2 bases and the J gene end by 5 bases; junction bases not matched to a gene: 4. The V gene's germline CDR1 is MNHNS and CDR2 SASEGT. Method: immunoSEQ multiplex PCR; TCRdb's copy keeps in-frame clones and lacks some. The table records more than 95,000 clones, about 90% of them present only once. The entry originates in a study of graft-versus-host responses after intestinal transplantation. Overall study: Recipients were all induced with anti-thymocyte globulin, then given tacrolimus and steroids for around 3 years. Study conclusions and caveats: Recipient bone marrow held GvH clones, some seen earlier in ileum or blood.

This sequence joins TRBV6-1 and TRBJ2-2, with 11 bases identical to TRBD2. The receptor's source is a human donor who received an intestinal transplant. Sequenced material: unstimulated CD4+ T cells sorted from spleen or lymph node cells, taken before intestinal transplant. The CDR3 bases are TGTGCCAGCAGTGAAAAGGCTAGCGGGGGGACCGGGGAGCTGTTTTTT. Amino acids: CASSEKASGGTGELFF.